This T cell receptor (beta chain) was recovered during a study of naive and memory T cell subsets. General study results and limits: A clonotype means one alpha or beta sequence, not an alpha/beta pair. In naive cells, over 95% of TCR sequences were seen only once.

Both TRBC1 and TRBC2 were covered by a beta constant-region primer of two equimolar oligonucleotides. Four rounds of PCR amplified the ligated cDNA using nested alpha and beta constant-region primers plus SP2. TCRdb passed the UMI-ligation and nested PCR reads through MiXCR, listing each CDR3 protein once. The repertoire includes approximately 89,000 distinct CDR3 sequences, approximately 6.5% of them detected once, and around 1.5% sits in the top ten. Turning to this clonotype: Antigen: not known.

Cells stained for CD3, CD4, CD8, CD45RA and CD27 were sorted into four subsets. Trimming took 4 bases from V and 0 from J; bases not matched to a gene: 6. The CDR3 totals 16 residues. The germline gives CDR1 SGHTA, CDR2 FQGTGA. What was sequenced was central memory CD4+ T cells from blood. The genes are TRBV7-3 and TRBJ1-1; 9 nucleotides agree with TRBD1. The source of this sequence is a human donor in good health. In DNA, the CDR3 is TGTGCCAGCAGCTCCGCCGGGACAGGGATGAACACTGAAGCTTTCTTT. It yields the protein CASSSAGTGMNTEAFF.